These T cell receptor beta chains were read from a single sample in a study of shared clonotypes between healthy human individuals. The data were produced by immunoSEQ multiplex PCR, yet TCRdb's version contains in-frame clones alone and is incomplete. The sample holds 2 million to 2.5 million clones; roughly 93% are singletons and the top ten take about 0.39%. Sequenced input: naive CD4+ T cells from PBMCs. The receptors were gathered from a man between 18 and 35 years old in good health. Some clones in this sample may be carry-over from other donors' samples. Each CDR3 is given with its conserved first and last residue. D genes are given only for firm matches. Clone size, where shown, is once, few, many, or a class for clones that have expanded.

NA	NA	TRBV5-1	TRBJ2-1	CASSFQGPEVNEQFF	TGCGCCAGCAGCTTTCAGGGACCCGAGGTGAATGAGCAGTTCTTC
NA	NA	TRBV11-1	TRBJ2-7	CASSLGVIDYEQYF	TGTGCCAGCAGCTTGGGTGTTATCGACTACGAGCAGTACTTC
TRBD2	NA	TRBV15	TRBJ2-3	CATSRIGTSGYTDTQYF	TGTGCCACCAGCAGAATCGGGACTAGCGGATACACAGATACGCAGTATTTT
NA	NA	TRBV11-2	TRBJ2-1	CASSSWASGQHSYNEQFF	TGTGCCAGCAGCTCGTGGGCCAGCGGGCAACACTCCTACAATGAGCAGTTCTTC
NA	once	TRBV2	TRBJ2-3	CASKEDTDTQYF	TGTGCCAGCAAGGAAGACACAGATACGCAGTATTTT
NA	NA	TRBV11-2	TRBJ2-7	CASSLDDWYDGEQYF	TGTGCCAGCAGCTTAGACGACTGGTATGATGGCGAGCAGTACTTC
NA	once	TRBV6-6	TRBJ1-2	CASSYRRDGPNYGYTF	TGTGCCAGCAGTTACCGCAGGGACGGACCTAACTATGGCTACACCTTC
TRBD2	NA	TRBV7-3	TRBJ2-1	CASSLRTSGYNEQFF	TGTGCCAGCAGCTTACGGACTAGCGGTTACAATGAGCAGTTCTTC
NA	few	TRBV2	TRBJ2-7	CASTELGVGGYEQYF	TGTGCCAGCACCGAGTTGGGGGTTGGAGGGTACGAGCAGTACTTC
NA	NA	TRBV6-9	TRBJ2-5	CASSHTPGEQYF	TGTGCCAGCAGCCACACCCCTGGAGAGCAGTACTTC
NA	once	TRBV5-1	TRBJ1-1	CASSLFGFGSPTEAFF	TGCGCCAGCAGCTTATTCGGTTTTGGGTCACCCACTGAAGCTTTCTTT
TRBD1	NA	TRBV7-6	TRBJ1-4	CASSSGTGREKLFF	TGTGCCAGCAGCTCCGGGACAGGGCGCGAAAAACTGTTTTTT
TRBD2	NA	TRBV10-3	TRBJ2-1	CAISGLAGAVNEQFF	TGTGCCATCAGTGGACTAGCGGGAGCTGTAAATGAGCAGTTCTTC